The 6 T cell receptor beta chains below all came from one sample that was sequenced in a study of PD-L1 blockade in urothelial cancer. The time point is: pretreatment peripheral blood. The repertoire was sequenced with immunoSEQ multiplex PCR; TCRdb's copy has only in-frame clones and lacks some. The table lists roughly 49,000 clones, approximately 86% of them singletons. The sequences come from PBMCs, collected around atezolizumab (anti-PD-L1) treatment. These receptors were taken from a man aged 55 to 69 with urothelial cancer.

V is TRBV11-2 and J is TRBJ2-7; 7 bases line up with TRBD1. V lost 7 bases to trimming and J lost 3 bases; unmatched junction nucleotides: 12. CDR1 and CDR2 from the germline V gene are SGHAT and FQNNGV. CDR3 length equals 15 residues. The CDR3 DNA is TGTGCCAGCACCTTGGGGTCCGGGACAGTCTACGAGCAGTACTTC. Translated, it gives CASTLGSGTVYEQYF.

The chain employs TRBV5-1 and TRBJ2-7; D call uncertain. The CDR3 length is 13 residues. CDR1 is SGHRS, CDR2 YFSETQ, per germline. V gave up 1 base and J gave up 1 base, with 6 bases separating them. The CDR3 region is CASSLTGSYEQYF. CDR3 coding DNA: TGCGCCAGCAGCTTGACTGGTTCCTACGAGCAGTACTTC.

The genes are TRBV5-4 and TRBJ1-2, with unresolved D. From germline, CDR1 is SGHNT and CDR2 YYREEE (reference sequence). The CDR3 is made up of 16 amino acids. Trimming pared 3 bases from V and 6 bases from J, leaving 21 bases between. DNA for the CDR3: TGTGCCAGCAGCTCCGGGAGGGCCGGCAGACTAGATGGCTACACCTTC. Residues: CASSSGRAGRLDGYTF.

V is TRBV2 and J is TRBJ2-3; 8 bases line up with TRBD2. Unmatched junction bases numbered 2, after V lost 0 bases and J lost 15 bases. Per the germline V gene, CDR1 is SNHLY and CDR2 is FYNNEI. This CDR3 has 11 residues. The CDR3 region has the DNA TGTGCCAGCAGTGAAGCGCGGGGGGCTTATTTT. It specifies CASSEARGAYF.

As DNA, the CDR3 is TGTGCCAGCAGCTTGGCCGGAGGGGGGGCAAACACTGAAGCTTTCTTT. Protein: CASSLAGGGANTEAFF. The gene calls are TRBV5-4 and TRBJ1-1, with a weak D call TRBD1 (6 bases). The germline gives CDR1 SGHNT, CDR2 YYREEE (reference sequence). Trimming left V 0 bases short and J 2 bases short, with 14 bases between. CDR3 size: 16 residues.

This clone was found a few times. Lacking the conserved final phenylalanine or tryptophan, this CDR3 likely reflects a read error. The limits of the CDR3 on the DNA are not certain, so only TCRdb's listed CDR3 is given. The chain joins TRBV10-1 to TRBJ1-6. CDR1 and CDR2 (germline): WNHNN, SYGVQD (reference sequence). The CDR3 numbers 9 amino acids, ends counted. The CDR3 loop is CASSVLPKL.